This entry is about one T cell receptor beta chain. At one end the junction does not follow the germline gene, possibly because of a read error. Germline values: CDR1 SEHNR, CDR2 FQNEAQ (reference sequence). This CDR3 comprises 15 residues. Time point indicated: newly diagnosed GD, antithyroid drugs for less than 3 months. RNA extracted from PBMCs served as the sequencing template. Building of the TCR beta libraries involved iRepertoire HTBI primers and Arm-PCR of CDR3 regions. TCRdb processed the multiplex PCR reads anew with MiXCR; each CDR3 protein has one entry. This sample carries some 560,000 distinct CDR3 sequences, about 16% of them seen once, and the ten largest clones take around a quarter. This record comes from a study of regulatory T cells in long-lasting Graves disease. The same specimen was also included in a second study, on T cells in Graves' hyperthyroidism and ophthalmopathy. That study adds: The diagnostic basis comprised clinical symptoms, serum thyroxine and TRAb, thyroid ultrasound and orbital computed tomography.

J is TRBJ2-1 and V is TRBV7-9; 7 bases map to TRBD2. The receptor's source is a woman aged 35 to 60 with Graves disease. The sequences come from peripheral blood mononuclear cells (PBMCs), collected at new diagnosis, from a patient treated with antithyroid drugs. The CDR3 DNA reads TGTGCCAGCAGCCCCTCTAGACTAGCTATCAATGAGCGGTTCTTC. Translating gives CASSPSRLAINERFF.